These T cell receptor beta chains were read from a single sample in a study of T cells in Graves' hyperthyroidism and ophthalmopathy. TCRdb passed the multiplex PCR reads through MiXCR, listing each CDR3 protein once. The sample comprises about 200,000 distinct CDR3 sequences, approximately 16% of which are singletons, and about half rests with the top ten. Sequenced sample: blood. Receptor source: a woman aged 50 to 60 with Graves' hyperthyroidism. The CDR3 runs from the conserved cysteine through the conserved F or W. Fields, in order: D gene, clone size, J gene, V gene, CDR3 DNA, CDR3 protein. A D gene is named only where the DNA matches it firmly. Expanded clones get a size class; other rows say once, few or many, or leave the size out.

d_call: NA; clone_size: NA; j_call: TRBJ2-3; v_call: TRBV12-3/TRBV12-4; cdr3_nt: TGTGCCAGCAGTTTATTGACCCTCACAGATACGCAGTATTTT; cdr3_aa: CASSLLTLTDTQYF
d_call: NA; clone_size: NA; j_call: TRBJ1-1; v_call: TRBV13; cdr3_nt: TGTGCCAGCAGCTTGGGGCAGTTTGCTGAAGCTTTCTTT; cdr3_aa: CASSLGQFAEAFF
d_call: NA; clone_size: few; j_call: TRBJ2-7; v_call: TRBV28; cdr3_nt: TGTGCCAGCAGTTTAGGAGGGATCGGCTCCTACGAGCAGTACTTC; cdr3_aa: CASSLGGIGSYEQYF
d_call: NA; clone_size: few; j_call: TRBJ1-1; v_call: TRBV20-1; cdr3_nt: TGCAGTGCTAGTTACAGAGGGGACACTGAAGCTTTCTTT; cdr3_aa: CSASYRGDTEAFF
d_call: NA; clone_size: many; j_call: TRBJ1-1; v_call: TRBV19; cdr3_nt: TGTGCCAGTAGTATAAGGGGGTCTTCCACTGAAGCTTTCTTT; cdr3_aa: CASSIRGSSTEAFF
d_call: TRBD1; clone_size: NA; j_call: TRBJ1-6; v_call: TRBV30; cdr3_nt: TGTGCCTGGCTTCGGGACAGGGCCTATCCCCTCCACTTT; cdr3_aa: CAWLRDRAYPLHF
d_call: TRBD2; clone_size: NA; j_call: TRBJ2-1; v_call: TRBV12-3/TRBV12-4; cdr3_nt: TGTGCCAGCAGTCGATGGACTAGCGGAAGTATCTACAATGAGCAGTTCTTC; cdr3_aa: CASSRWTSGSIYNEQFF
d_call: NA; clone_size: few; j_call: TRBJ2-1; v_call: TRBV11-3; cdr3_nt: TGTGCCAGCAGCTTAATGGCCTCGGGTGAGCAGTTCTTC; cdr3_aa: CASSLMASGEQFF
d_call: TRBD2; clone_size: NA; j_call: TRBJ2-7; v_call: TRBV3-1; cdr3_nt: TGTGCCAGCAGCCAAGGATCCAACTCAGGACTAGCGGAAACCTACGAGCAGTACTTC; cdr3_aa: CASSQGSNSGLAETYEQYF
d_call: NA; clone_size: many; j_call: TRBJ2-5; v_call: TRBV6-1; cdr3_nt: TGTGCCAGCAGTCCTACGACCGGAGAGACCCAGTACTTC; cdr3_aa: CASSPTTGETQYF
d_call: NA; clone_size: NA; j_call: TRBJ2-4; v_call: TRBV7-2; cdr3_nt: TGTGCCAGCAGCTACGGGGCTCTGGGGTACATTCAGTACTTC; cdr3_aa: CASSYGALGYIQYF
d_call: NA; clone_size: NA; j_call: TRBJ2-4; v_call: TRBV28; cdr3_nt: TGTGCCAGCAGTTCCGTAGGGAATTATGAAAACATTCAGTACTTC; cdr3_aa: CASSSVGNYENIQYF
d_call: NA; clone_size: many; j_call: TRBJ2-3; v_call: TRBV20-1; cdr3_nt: TGCAGTGCTAGAGATCTCGAAGGGGCTTTTTTAACAGATACGCAGTATTTT; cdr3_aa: CSARDLEGAFLTDTQYF
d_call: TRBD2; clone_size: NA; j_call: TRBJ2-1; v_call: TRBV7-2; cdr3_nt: TGTGCCAGCAGCTTGACTAGCGGGAGGGGTGAGTTCTTC; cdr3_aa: CASSLTSGRGEFF
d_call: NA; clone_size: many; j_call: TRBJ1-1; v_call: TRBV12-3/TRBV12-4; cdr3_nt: TGTGCCAGCAGTTTATTAGGACAGACTGAAGCTTTCTTT; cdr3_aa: CASSLLGQTEAFF
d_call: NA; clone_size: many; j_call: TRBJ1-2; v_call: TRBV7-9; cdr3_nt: TGTGCCAGCAGTCAGGGGCACTATGGCTACACCTTC; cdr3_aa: CASSQGHYGYTF
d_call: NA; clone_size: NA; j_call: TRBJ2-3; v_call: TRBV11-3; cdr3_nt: TGTGCCAGCAGCCTCAACGAGCAGGCCAAGGCGCAGTATTTT; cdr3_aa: CASSLNEQAKAQYF
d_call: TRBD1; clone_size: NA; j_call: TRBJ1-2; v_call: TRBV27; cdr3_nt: TGTGCCAGCAGTTTAAGGGACAGGGGTTATGGCTACACCTTC; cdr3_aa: CASSLRDRGYGYTF
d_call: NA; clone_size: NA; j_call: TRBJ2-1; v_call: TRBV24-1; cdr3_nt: TGTGCCACCAGTGATAGTCGGACCTACAATGAGCAGTTCTTC; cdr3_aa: CATSDSRTYNEQFF
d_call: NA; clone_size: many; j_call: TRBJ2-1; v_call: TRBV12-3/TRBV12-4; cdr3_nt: TGTGCCAGCAGTTTGACTTCGTTCGGGCCGTACCATGAGCAGTTCTTC; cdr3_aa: CASSLTSFGPYHEQFF
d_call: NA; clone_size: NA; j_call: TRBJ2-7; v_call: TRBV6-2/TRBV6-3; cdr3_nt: TGTGCCAGCAGTACGTCAGGACAGTCCTACGAGCAGTACTTC; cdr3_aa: CASSTSGQSYEQYF
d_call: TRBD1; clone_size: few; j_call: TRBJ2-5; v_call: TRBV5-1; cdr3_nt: TGCGCCAGCAGCTTGGCCCCGGGACAGGGGACGGCGAAGACCCAGTACTTC; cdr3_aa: CASSLAPGQGTAKTQYF
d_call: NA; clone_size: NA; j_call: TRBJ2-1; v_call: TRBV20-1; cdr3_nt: TGCAGTGCGAAAACTATTGCCCTCAATGAGCAGTTCTTC; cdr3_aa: CSAKTIALNEQFF
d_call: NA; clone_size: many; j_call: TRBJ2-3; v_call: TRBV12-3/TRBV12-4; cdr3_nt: TGTGCCAGCAGTCTTACAAAAAGCACAGATACGCAGTATTTT; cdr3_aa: CASSLTKSTDTQYF
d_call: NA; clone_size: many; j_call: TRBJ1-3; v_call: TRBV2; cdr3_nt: TGTGCCAGCAGTCCCACAGAGTCTGGAAACACCATATATTTT; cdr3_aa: CASSPTESGNTIYF
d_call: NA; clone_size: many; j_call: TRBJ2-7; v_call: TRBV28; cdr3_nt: TGTGCCAGCAGTTTATTCCAGCGCTACGAGCAGTACTTC; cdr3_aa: CASSLFQRYEQYF
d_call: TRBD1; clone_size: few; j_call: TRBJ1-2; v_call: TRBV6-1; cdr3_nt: TGTGCCAACGAGAGGGGACAGGGGATGGGTGGCTACACCTTC; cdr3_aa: CANERGQGMGGYTF
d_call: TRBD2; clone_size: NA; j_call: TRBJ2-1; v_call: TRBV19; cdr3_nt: TGTGCCAGTATCAGAGCCGGGACTAGTCTTGGTGAGCAGTTCTTC; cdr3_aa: CASIRAGTSLGEQFF
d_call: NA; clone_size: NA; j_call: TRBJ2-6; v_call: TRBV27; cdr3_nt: TGTGCCAGCAGTCCAATCCGGGACTCAGAGAAGGGGGCCAACGTCCTGACTTTC; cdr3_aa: CASSPIRDSEKGANVLTF
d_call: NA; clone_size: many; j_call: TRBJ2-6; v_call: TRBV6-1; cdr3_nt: TGTGCCAGCACCTCTTCCTCCTCTGGGGCCAACGTCCTGACTTTC; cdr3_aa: CASTSSSSGANVLTF
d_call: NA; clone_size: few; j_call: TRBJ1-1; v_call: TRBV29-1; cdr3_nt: TGCAGCGTTATTGAGTTCCCGAACACTGAAGCTTTCTTT; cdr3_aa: CSVIEFPNTEAFF
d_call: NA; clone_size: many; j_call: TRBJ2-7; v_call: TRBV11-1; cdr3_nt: TGTGCCAGCAGCCCGCGGGCGACCTACGAGCAGTACTTC; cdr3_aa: CASSPRATYEQYF
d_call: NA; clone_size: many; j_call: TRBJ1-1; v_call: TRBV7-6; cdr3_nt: TGTGCCAGCAGCTCCGAACCCACTGAAGCTTTCTTT; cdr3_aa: CASSSEPTEAFF
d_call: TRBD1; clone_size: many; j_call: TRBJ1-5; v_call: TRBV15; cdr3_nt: TGTGCCACCAGCAGCGGCAAGGGACAGGGAAGGCAGCCCCAGCATTTT; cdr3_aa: CATSSGKGQGRQPQHF
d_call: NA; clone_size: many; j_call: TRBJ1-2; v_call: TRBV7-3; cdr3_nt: TGTGCCAGCAGCTACCAGGGTAACCATGGCTACACCTTC; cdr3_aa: CASSYQGNHGYTF
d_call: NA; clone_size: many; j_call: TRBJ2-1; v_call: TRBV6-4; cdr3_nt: TGTGCCAGCAGTGATAGTCCCTCCACCTACAATGAGCAGTTCTTC; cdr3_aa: CASSDSPSTYNEQFF
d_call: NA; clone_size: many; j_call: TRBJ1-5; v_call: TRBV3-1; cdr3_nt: TGTGCCAGCAGCCAAGCCGGCGGTGGCAATCAGCCCCAGCATTTT; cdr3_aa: CASSQAGGGNQPQHF
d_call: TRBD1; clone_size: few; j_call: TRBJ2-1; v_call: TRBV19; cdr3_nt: TGTGCCAGTGGCTCACAGGGGCGGGAGCAGTTCTTC; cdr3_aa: CASGSQGREQFF
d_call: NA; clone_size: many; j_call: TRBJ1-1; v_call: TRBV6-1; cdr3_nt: TGTGCCAGCTCCCGGACTTGGGGTAACACTGAAGCTTTCTTT; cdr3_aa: CASSRTWGNTEAFF
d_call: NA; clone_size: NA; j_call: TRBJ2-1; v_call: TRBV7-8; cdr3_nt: TGTGCCAGCAGCTTTAGACAGGCCAGAGGCTACAATGAGCAGTTCTTC; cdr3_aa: CASSFRQARGYNEQFF
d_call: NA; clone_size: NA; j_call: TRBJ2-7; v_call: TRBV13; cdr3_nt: TGTGCCAGCAGCCTAAAAGGTCAGACACGGTCCCACGAGCAGTACTTC; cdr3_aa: CASSLKGQTRSHEQYF
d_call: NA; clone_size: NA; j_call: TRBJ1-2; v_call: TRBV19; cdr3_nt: TGTGCCAGTAGCCCGCAGGGCGGGAGCTATGGCTACACCTTC; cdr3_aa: CASSPQGGSYGYTF
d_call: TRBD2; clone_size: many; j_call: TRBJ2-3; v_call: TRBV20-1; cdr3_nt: TGCAGTGCCCCCGGACTAGCAGGCACAGATACGCAGTATTTT; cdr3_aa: CSAPGLAGTDTQYF
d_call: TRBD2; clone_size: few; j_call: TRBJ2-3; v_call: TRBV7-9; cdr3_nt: TGTGCCAGCAGCTTCTTAGCGGGAAACACAGATACGCAGTATTTT; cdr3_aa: CASSFLAGNTDTQYF
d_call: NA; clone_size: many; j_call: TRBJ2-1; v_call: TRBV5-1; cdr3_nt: TGCGCCAGCAGCTCCGTGGGATCGGAGGACAATGAGCAGTTCTTC; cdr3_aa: CASSSVGSEDNEQFF
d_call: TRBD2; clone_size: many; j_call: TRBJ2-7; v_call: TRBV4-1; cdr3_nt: TGCGCCAGCAGCAGACTAGCCGACTCCTACGAGCAGTACTTC; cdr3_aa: CASSRLADSYEQYF
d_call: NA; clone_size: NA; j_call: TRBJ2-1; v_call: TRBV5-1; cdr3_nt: TGCGCCAGCAGCTTGGCCGAATCAGGGCGATACAATGAGCAGTTCTTC; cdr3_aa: CASSLAESGRYNEQFF
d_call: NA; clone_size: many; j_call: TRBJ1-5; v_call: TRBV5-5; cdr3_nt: TGTGCCAGCAGCTTGGAAGATGGTGATCAGCCCCAGCATTTT; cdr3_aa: CASSLEDGDQPQHF
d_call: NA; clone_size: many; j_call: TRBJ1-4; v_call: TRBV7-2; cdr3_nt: TGTGCCAGCAGCCGAGGGGGGGGCGCTGAAAAACTGTTTTTT; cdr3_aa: CASSRGGGAEKLFF
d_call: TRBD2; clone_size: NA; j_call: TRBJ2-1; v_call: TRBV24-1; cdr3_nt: TGTGCCACCAGTGATTTGGGGACTAGCGGGGGGGCCTCCTACAATGAGCAGTTCTTC; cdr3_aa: CATSDLGTSGGASYNEQFF
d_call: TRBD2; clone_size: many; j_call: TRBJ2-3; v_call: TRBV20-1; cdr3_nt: TGCAGTGCTAGCGGACTAGCGGGGGGGTCAGATACGCAGTATTTT; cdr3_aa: CSASGLAGGSDTQYF
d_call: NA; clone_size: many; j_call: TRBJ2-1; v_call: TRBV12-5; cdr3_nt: TGTGCTAGTGGTTTATGGGGGAACAATGAGCAGTTCTTC; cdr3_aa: CASGLWGNNEQFF
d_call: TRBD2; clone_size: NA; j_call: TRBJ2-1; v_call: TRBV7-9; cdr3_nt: TGTGCCAGCAGTCCGGGACTAGGGAACTACAATGAGCAGTTCTTC; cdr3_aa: CASSPGLGNYNEQFF